The 18 T cell receptor beta chains listed next were all sequenced from one sample in a study of cytomegalovirus exposure and HLA in healthy donors. The PCR was carried out with 60 Vbeta primers and 13 Jbeta primers. Method: immunoSEQ multiplex PCR; TCRdb's copy keeps in-frame clones and lacks some. The data show under 200,000 clones, around four fifths seen once. The specimen sequenced was PBMCs. Receptor source: a man aged 25 to 45 in good health and CMV-seronegative.

This clone was seen just once. The genes are TRBV9 and TRBJ2-1; 9 bases match TRBD2. There are 14 residues in the CDR3. In germline, CDR1 is SGDLS, CDR2 YYNGEE. V lost 5 bases to trimming and J lost 4 bases; unmatched junction nucleotides: 4. The CDR3 loop reads CASRRAGGYNEQFF. Written as DNA, the CDR3 is TGTGCCAGCAGAAGAGCGGGGGGTTACAATGAGCAGTTCTTC.

This chain uses TRBV6-4 with TRBJ2-3; 9 bases match TRBD1. Germline CDR1 and CDR2: MRHNA and SNTAGT. V shed 5 bases, J shed 5 bases, and the junction held 5 bases outside the gene matches. The CDR3 extends over 14 amino acids. CDR3 in DNA: TGTGCCAGCAGTACAGGGGGCGCCGAAGATACGCAGTATTTT. Translated, it gives CASSTGGAEDTQYF.

The chain uses TRBV30 and TRBJ1-5; 8 positions match TRBD1. The trim removed 2 bases at V and 3 bases at J, leaving 12 bases unmatched. CDR3 length: 17 residues. Germline-derived CDR1 and CDR2 are GTSNPN and SVGIG (reference sequence). CDR3 in amino acids: CAWSHTRQGIFNQPQHF. CDR3 coding DNA: TGTGCCTGGAGTCATACGAGACAGGGGATTTTCAATCAGCCCCAGCATTTT.

The V and J genes are TRBV7-8 and TRBJ2-7, with D perhaps matching TRBD2 (7 bases). V lost 4 bases and J lost 5, with 18 bases in between. The length of the CDR3 is 15 residues. The germline gives CDR1 SGHVS, CDR2 FQNEAQ. The DNA of the CDR3 is TGTGCCAGCAGCTCCCATCGGGGGGCCTTGGACGAGCAGTACTTC. This encodes CASSSHRGALDEQYF.

V gene TRBV29-1 combines with J gene TRBJ1-2; D is unresolved. V was cut by 7 bases and J by 0 bases, with 18 bases left in between. The CDR3 has 15 amino acids. The germline V gene has CDR1 SQVTM and CDR2 ANQGSEA. CDR3 sequence reads: CSALAGLTSNYGYTF. The DNA of the CDR3 is TGCAGCGCCCTGGCTGGGCTAACATCTAACTATGGCTACACCTTC.

The V and J genes are TRBV5-6 and TRBJ1-2; D remains unclear. The germline gives CDR1 SGHDT, CDR2 YYEEEE. The CDR3 length is 13 residues. V gave up 6 bases and J gave up 4 bases, with 13 bases separating them. CDR3 DNA: TGTGCCAGCAAAGACTTGCGCGTCTATGGCTACACCTTC. It codes for CASKDLRVYGYTF.

This clone was counted only a few times. The gene calls are TRBV6-1 and TRBJ2-2; tentative D call: TRBD2 (6 bases). V lost 6 bases, J lost 7 bases, and 12 bases lay in between. This CDR3 spans 13 amino acids. CDR1 MNHNS and CDR2 SASEGT come from the germline V gene. CDR3: CASRGGGIGELFF. In DNA form, the CDR3 reads TGTGCCAGCAGAGGAGGAGGGATCGGGGAGCTGTTTTTT.

This clone was observed a single time. The genes are TRBV18 and TRBJ1-5; D gene ambiguous. V was pared by 3 bases and J by 2 bases, with 14 bases between. The CDR3 loop spans 16 amino acids. Germline CDR1 KGHSH, CDR2 LQKENI. DNA for the CDR3: TGTGCCAGCTCACCCACGGTCGGAGGCGGCAATCAGCCCCAGCATTTT. It yields the protein CASSPTVGGGNQPQHF.

V is TRBV27 and J is TRBJ2-4, with 12 bases that match TRBD2. Trimming took 7 bases from V and 0 from J; bases not matched to a gene: 7. CDR3 length: 17 residues. CDR1 is MNHEY, CDR2 SMNVEV, per germline (reference sequence). The CDR3 bases are TGTGCCAGCAAGGGACTAGCGGGTGGAGTAGCCAAAAACATTCAGTACTTC. Translating it yields CASKGLAGGVAKNIQYF.

The chain uses TRBV4-1 and TRBJ2-4; D may be TRBD1 (5 bases). Germline lookup yields CDR1 MGHRA and CDR2 YSYEKL. The CDR3 has 15 residues. Trimming removed 6 bases at V and 0 bases at J, with 12 bases between. CDR3 in amino acids: CASRGAPLAKNIQYF. Here the CDR3 DNA reads TGCGCCAGCAGAGGGGCTCCATTAGCCAAAAACATTCAGTACTTC.

V gene TRBV10-3 combines with J gene TRBJ2-7; maybe TRBD1 (7 bases). Germline V gene data show CDR1 as ENHRY and CDR2 as SYGVKD. V lost 5 bases and J 4 bases, leaving 12 bases between the germline ends. The CDR3 contains 13 residues. CDR3 bases: TGTGCCATCAGTCCCAGGGGGGATTACGAGCAGTACTTC. This codes for CAISPRGDYEQYF.

The table lists this clone with a few counts. This chain connects TRBV5-4 to TRBJ2-5; 10 bases align to TRBD2. The CDR3 is made up of 17 amino acids. J lost 1 base, V lost 0 bases, and 6 bases had no gene match. In germline, CDR1 is SGHNT, CDR2 YYREEE (reference sequence). The CDR3 coding sequence is TGTGCCAGCAGCTTGGGGGTACTAGCGGGGCCCCAAGAGACCCAGTACTTC. Translating it yields CASSLGVLAGPQETQYF. The full variable domain, rest sourced from reference TRBV5-4 and TRBJ2-5, is ETGVTQSPTHLIKTRGQQVTLRCSSQSGHNTVSWYQQALGQGPQFIFQYYREEENGRGNFPPRFSGLQFPNYSSELNVNALELDDSALYLCASSLGVLAGPQETQYFGPGTRLLVL.

This clone was counted once. The chain uses TRBV7-9 and TRBJ2-6; TRBD1 agrees at 7 bases. Germline CDR1 reads SEHNR; CDR2 reads FQNEAQ (reference sequence). CDR3 length equals 14 residues. Losses at the gene ends were 11 bases for V and 1 base for J; bases not matched to a gene: 5. CDR3 region: CAGGQPSGANVLTF. The DNA for the CDR3 is TGTGCCGGGGGACAGCCATCTGGGGCCAACGTCCTGACTTTC. The full variable domain, rest sourced from reference TRBV7-9 and TRBJ2-6, is DTGVSQNPRHKITKRGQNVTFRCDPISEHNRLYWYRQTLGQGPEFLTYFQNEAQLEKSRLLSDRFSAERPKGSFSTLEIQRTEQGDSAMYLCAGGQPSGANVLTFGAGSRLTVL.

The V and J genes are TRBV28 and TRBJ1-4; D remains ambiguous. The CDR3 is made up of 14 amino acids. Trimming left V 7 bases short and J 8 bases short, with 17 bases between. Germline V gene lookup returns CDR1 MDHEN and CDR2 SYDVKM. The CDR3 here is CASNPAGGREKLFF. CDR3 in DNA: TGTGCCAGCAACCCCGCGGGAGGGAGGGAAAAACTGTTTTTT.

This clone was counted a few times. The chain employs TRBV7-6 and TRBJ1-1; 7 nucleotides agree with TRBD1. Germline-derived CDR1 and CDR2 are SGHVS and FNYEAQ. The CDR3 loop spans 14 amino acids. V was pared by 6 bases and J by 1 base, with 5 bases of the junction left unmatched. CDR3 nucleotide sequence: TGTGCCAGCAGGTTGGACAGGAAGAACACTGAAGCTTTCTTT. Encoded protein: CASRLDRKNTEAFF.

V usage is TRBV12-2 and J usage is TRBJ1-1. TRBV12-2 is annotated as a pseudogene. There are 15 residues in the CDR3. CDR3 amino acids: CATRDLATSNTEAFF. As DNA, the CDR3 is TGTGCAACGCGGGACCTGGCAACTTCAAACACTGAAGCTTTCTTT.

The V call is TRBV10-2, the J call TRBJ1-1, with D possibly being TRBD1 (6 bases). Germline CDR1 and CDR2: WSHSY and SAAADI. The V end lost 1 base, the J end lost 1 base, and 16 bases lay between the germline ends. CDR3 length equals 17 residues. The DNA for the CDR3 is TGCGCCAGCAGTGAGTATATATCAGGACAGACGAACACTGAAGCTTTCTTT. Protein sequence: CASSEYISGQTNTEAFF.

The V gene is TRBV9, the J gene TRBJ2-7; 15 nucleotides agree with TRBD2. Germline values: CDR1 SGDLS, CDR2 YYNGEE. Trimming took 4 bases from V and 5 from J; bases not matched to a gene: 13. This CDR3 spans 18 amino acids. The CDR3 DNA sequence: TGTGCCAGCAGCACAGGGGGACTAGCGGGGGGCTTTTCCCACGAGCAGTACTTC. Translation gives CASSTGGLAGGFSHEQYF.